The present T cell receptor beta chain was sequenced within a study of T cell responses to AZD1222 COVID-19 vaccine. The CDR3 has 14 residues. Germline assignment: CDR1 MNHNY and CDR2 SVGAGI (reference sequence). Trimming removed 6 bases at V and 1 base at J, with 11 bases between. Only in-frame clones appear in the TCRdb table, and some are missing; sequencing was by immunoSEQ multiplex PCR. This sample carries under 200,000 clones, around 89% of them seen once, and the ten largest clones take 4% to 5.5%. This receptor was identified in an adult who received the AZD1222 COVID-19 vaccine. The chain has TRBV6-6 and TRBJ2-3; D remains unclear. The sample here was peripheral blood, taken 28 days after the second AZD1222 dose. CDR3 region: CASRPTTGTDTQYF. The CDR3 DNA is TGTGCCAGCAGGCCAACAACCGGCACAGATACGCAGTATTTT.